This passage covers 3 T cell receptor beta chains from one sample sequenced in a study of cytomegalovirus exposure and HLA in healthy donors. Both 60 Vbeta primers and 13 Jbeta primers went into the PCR. TCRdb keeps only in-frame clones here, not all; method: immunoSEQ multiplex PCR. This table holds about 140,000 clones, 73% found once. Input material: PBMCs. Receptors originate from a woman in her thirties or forties in good health and CMV-seronegative.

V and J are TRBV5-4 and TRBJ2-3; 8 bases are shared with TRBD2. Trimming at V came to 4 bases and at J to 7 bases, leaving 11 bases not matched to a gene. Germline loops: CDR1 SGHNT, CDR2 YYREEE (reference sequence). The length of the CDR3 is 15 residues. CDR3 DNA sequence: TGTGCCAGCAGCACGGACGGGGGGGCCAGTCATACGCAGTATTTT. Translation gives CASSTDGGASHTQYF.

V usage is TRBV28 and J usage is TRBJ1-2, with no clear D. The ends were cut back, 7 bases at V and 4 bases at J, with 22 bases in the middle. The CDR3 contains 16 residues. The germline CDR1 and CDR2 sequences are MDHEN and SYDVKM. CDR3 sequence: CASTIRYKGVGYGYTF. The CDR3, as DNA: TGTGCCAGCACCATAAGATATAAGGGAGTCGGCTATGGCTACACCTTC.

This chain links TRBV28 with TRBJ1-1, with 9 bases identical to TRBD1. The V segment lost 6 bases and the J segment 3 bases; nucleotides outside the gene matches: 5. CDR1 and CDR2 (germline): MDHEN, SYDVKM. The CDR3 is 14 residues long. The CDR3 DNA follows: TGTGCCAGCAGATACAGGGGGCAGGACACTGAAGCTTTCTTT. Protein sequence: CASRYRGQDTEAFF. The full variable domain, in which reference TRBV28 and TRBJ1-1 provide the parts outside the CDR3, is DVKVTQSSRYLVKRTGEKVFLECVQDMDHENMFWYRQDPGLGLRLIYFSYDVKMKEKGDIPEGYSVSREKKERFSLILESASTNQTSMYLCASRYRGQDTEAFFGQGTRLTVV.